The clone carrying this T cell receptor beta chain has only a few counts. Its target is not known. One end of the junction is discordant with germline, which a read error may explain. The sample originates from a study of regulatory T cells in long-lasting Graves disease. The CDR3 consists of 15 residues. The V gene's germline CDR1 is MDHEN and CDR2 SYDVKM. Construction of the TCR beta libraries employed iRepertoire HTBI primers in conjunction with Arm-PCR of CDR3 regions. MiXCR was run by TCRdb on the multiplex PCR reads, yielding one entry per CDR3 protein. The table has about 470,000 distinct CDR3 sequences, around 20% seen once. Study results and caveats: Thyroid tissue was not studied; only peripheral blood was. Favored gene segments in persistent disease were TRBV28, TRBJ1-2 and TRBJ2-5.

The time point was: persistent/refractory GD, antithyroid drugs over 5 years with positive TRAb. RNA from PBMCs was the source of the TCR library. This sequence joins TRBV28 and TRBJ1-4; D is unclear. The starting material was peripheral blood mononuclear cells (PBMCs), obtained when the disease was refractory, from a patient treated with antithyroid drugs. This receptor was obtained from a female donor with Graves disease. Written as DNA, the CDR3 is TGTGCCAGCAGCCCTTGGCAGGCAACTAATGAAAAACCGTTTTTT. Residues: CASSPWQATNEKPFF.